This T cell receptor beta chain was sequenced in a study of OX40 agonist ivuxolimab in advanced cancers. The study's findings and limits: Clonal expansion in partial responders at 0.1-3.0 mg/kg ranked among the lowest. Expanded clones were, on average, more numerous in CD8+ T cells than in CD4+.

About this clone: Antigen: not known.

Profiling relied on immunoSEQ multiplex PCR, and the TCRdb table lists in-frame clones only, not all of them. This sample has some 76,000 clones; about nine tenths occur once, and the top ten carry just over 0.75%. This CDR3 has 12 amino acids. V gave up 3 bases and J gave up 6 bases, with 4 bases separating them. The germline V gene encodes CDR1 SGHRS and CDR2 YFSETQ. The receptor was derived from an adult with an advanced solid tumor such as melanoma, head and neck, liver or kidney cancer. The V gene is TRBV5-1, the J gene TRBJ1-6; no clear D. The source material was CD4+ or CD8+ T cells sorted from blood, sampled in a trial of the OX40 agonist ivuxolimab. In DNA form, the CDR3 reads TGCGCCAGCAGCTCCGGTAATTCACCCCTCCACTTT. Translated, it gives CASSSGNSPLHF.